This T cell receptor beta chain was retrieved from a study of technical replicates of blood from several donors. Trimming shortened V by 10 bases and J by 0 bases, and 25 bases separated the two germline ends. The germline V gene has CDR1 SGHRS and CDR2 YFSETQ. This CDR3 has 18 residues. Measured with immunoSEQ multiplex PCR; TCRdb has only the in-frame clones, and not every one. The sample consists of 85,000 to 100,000 clones, less than 95% of them appearing once. V is TRBV5-1 and J is TRBJ2-2; TRBD1 might be the D (5 bases). This clonotype was obtained from a human donor in good health. What was sequenced was T cells isolated from PBMCs. CDR3 sequence reads: CASTKTDRGPANTGELFF. CDR3 sequence (DNA): TGCGCCTCCACAAAGACAGACAGAGGACCCGCGAACACCGGGGAGCTGTTTTTT.